This TCR beta chain derives from a study of shared clonotypes between healthy human individuals. On the study more broadly: Sampling drew on donors who were a couple of women and a few men aged 18 to 49. Study outcomes and limitations: It was only blood that was sampled, and tissue repertoires likely differ.

When replicate PCRs were run on sorted subsets, they used around 200 ng DNA, approximately 27,000 T cell genomes. Authors' methods: Filtering differed for immunoSEQ, which gave only junction sequences without quality scores. Libraries were prepared by immunoSEQ multiplex PCR; TCRdb keeps only in-frame clonotypes and omits some of them. V and J calls and clone size follow that table, whereas D and trimming were derived from the DNA. The sample comprises under 2.5 million clones, roughly 90% of which are singletons, and approximately 0.41% rests with the top ten. Details on this clone: Its antigen is unknown.

The receptor was derived from a man in his late teens or twenties in good health. Some clones in this sample may be carry-over from other donors' samples. Sequencing used naive CD4+ T cells from PBMCs. Subset in this sample: CD45RA+ positively selected.

The DNA for the CDR3 is TGTGCCAGCAGCTTTGACAGGGCCGGCGAGCAGTACTTC. This translates into CASSFDRAGEQYF. V is TRBV5-4 and J is TRBJ2-7, with 7 bases lining up with TRBD1. Trimming cost V 2 bases and J 6 bases; bases outside gene matches: 5. CDR1 is SGHNT, CDR2 YYREEE, per germline (reference sequence). This CDR3 has 13 residues.